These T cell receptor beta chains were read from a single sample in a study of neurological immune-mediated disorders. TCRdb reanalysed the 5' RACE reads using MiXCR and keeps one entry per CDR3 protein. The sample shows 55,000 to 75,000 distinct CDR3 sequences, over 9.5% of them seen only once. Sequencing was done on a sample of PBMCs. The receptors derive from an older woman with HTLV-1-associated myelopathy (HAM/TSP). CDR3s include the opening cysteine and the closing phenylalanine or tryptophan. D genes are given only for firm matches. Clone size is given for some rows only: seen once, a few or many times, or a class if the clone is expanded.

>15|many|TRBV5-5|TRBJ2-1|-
CASSLTTGFNNEQFF
TGTGCCAGCAGCTTGACAACCGGGTTCAACAATGAGCAGTTCTTC
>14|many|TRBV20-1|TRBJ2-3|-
CSARDPGSTDTQYF
TGCAGTGCTAGAGATCCGGGGAGCACAGATACGCAGTATTTT
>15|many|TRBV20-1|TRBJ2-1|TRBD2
CSASPTSGVRSEQFF
TGCAGTGCTAGCCCCACTAGCGGGGTAAGAAGTGAGCAGTTCTTC
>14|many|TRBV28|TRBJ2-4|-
CASSSGLASNIQYF
TGTGCCAGCAGTTCTGGTCTGGCCTCAAACATTCAGTACTTC
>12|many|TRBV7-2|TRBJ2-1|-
CASTSLYNEQFF
TGTGCCAGCACCAGTTTATATAATGAGCAGTTCTTC
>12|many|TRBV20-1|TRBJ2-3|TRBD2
CSASGRTDTQYF
TGCAGTGCTAGCGGGAGGACAGATACGCAGTATTTT
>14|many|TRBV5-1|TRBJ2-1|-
CASSSGPNYNEQFF
TGCGCCAGCAGCTCGGGACCCAACTACAATGAGCAGTTCTTC
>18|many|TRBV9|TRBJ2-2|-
CASSGPGQTTRTAGELFF
TGTGCCAGCAGCGGCCCCGGCCAAACAACCAGGACGGCCGGGGAGCTGTTTTTT
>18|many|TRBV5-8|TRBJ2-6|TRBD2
CASSLGTSGGPGANVLTF
TGTGCCAGCAGCTTGGGAACTAGCGGAGGCCCTGGGGCCAACGTCCTGACTTTC
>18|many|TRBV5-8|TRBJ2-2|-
CASSFIVHTRANTGELFF
TGTGCCAGCAGCTTCATAGTCCATACTCGGGCGAACACCGGGGAGCTGTTTTTT
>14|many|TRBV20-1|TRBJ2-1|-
CSARGRGPHNEQFF
TGCAGTGCTAGGGGGCGAGGGCCCCACAATGAGCAGTTCTTC
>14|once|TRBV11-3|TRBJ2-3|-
CASSLDGGGDTQYF
TGTGCCAGCAGCTTAGATGGGGGAGGTGATACGCAGTATTTT
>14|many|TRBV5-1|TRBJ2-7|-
CASRPGGGSYEQYF
TGCGCCAGCAGACCCGGGGGCGGCTCCTACGAGCAGTACTTC
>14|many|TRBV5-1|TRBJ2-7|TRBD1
CASSMTGGSYEQYF
TGCGCCAGCAGCATGACAGGGGGGTCCTACGAGCAGTACTTC
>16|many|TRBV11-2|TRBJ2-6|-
CASSPEEGPGANVLTF
TGTGCCAGCAGCCCCGAGGAGGGCCCTGGGGCCAACGTCCTGACTTTC
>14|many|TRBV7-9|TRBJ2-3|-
CASTRELGTDTQYF
TGTGCCAGCACGCGGGAACTGGGCACAGATACGCAGTATTTT
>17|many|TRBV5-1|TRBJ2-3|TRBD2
CASSIRRLAGGTDTQYF
TGCGCCAGCAGCATACGAAGACTAGCGGGTGGGACAGATACGCAGTATTTT
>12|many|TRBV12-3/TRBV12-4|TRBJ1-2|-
CASGLLGVGYTF
TGTGCCAGCGGGCTTCTAGGGGTCGGCTACACCTTC
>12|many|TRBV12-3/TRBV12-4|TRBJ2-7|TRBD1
CASSGDRDEQYF
TGTGCCAGCAGTGGGGACAGGGACGAGCAGTACTTC
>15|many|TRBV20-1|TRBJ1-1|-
CSARSSGGMNTEAFF
TGCAGTGCTAGATCTAGTGGGGGGATGAACACTGAAGCTTTCTTT
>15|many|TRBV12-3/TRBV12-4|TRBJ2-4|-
CASSLVGNGKNIQYF
TGTGCCAGCAGTTTAGTAGGGAATGGCAAAAACATTCAGTACTTC
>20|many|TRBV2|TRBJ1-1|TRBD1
CASSESRNPAGGRTGTEAFF
TGTGCCAGCAGTGAATCCCGTAACCCAGCAGGGGGTAGAACGGGCACTGAAGCTTTCTTT
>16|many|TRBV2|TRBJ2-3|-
CASRVNGGISTDTQYF
TGTGCCAGCAGAGTAAATGGGGGAATAAGCACAGATACGCAGTATTTT
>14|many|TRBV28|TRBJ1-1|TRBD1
CASSLPRGHTEAFF
TGTGCCAGCAGTTTACCCAGGGGGCACACTGAAGCTTTCTTT
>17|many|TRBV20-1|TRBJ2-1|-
CSARTSPGVYQGVEQFF
TGCAGTGCTAGAACTAGTCCGGGAGTTTATCAAGGAGTGGAGCAGTTCTTC
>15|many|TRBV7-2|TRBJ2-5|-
CASSLAGASGETQYF
TGTGCCAGCAGCTTAGCCGGTGCTAGTGGGGAGACCCAGTACTTC
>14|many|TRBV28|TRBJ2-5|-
CASSKPDLWETQYF
TGTGCCAGCAGTAAACCGGACCTCTGGGAGACCCAGTACTTC
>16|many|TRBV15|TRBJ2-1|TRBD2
CATSWIAGGSYNEQFF
TGTGCCACCAGCTGGATAGCGGGAGGCTCCTACAATGAGCAGTTCTTC
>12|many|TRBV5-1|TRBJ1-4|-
CARRATGEKLFF
TGCGCCAGGCGGGCCACAGGGGAAAAACTGTTTTTT
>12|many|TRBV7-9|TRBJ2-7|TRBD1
CASSPTGNEQYF
TGTGCCAGCAGCCCGACAGGGAATGAGCAGTACTTC
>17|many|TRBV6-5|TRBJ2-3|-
CASSYSALGLAAHTQYF
TGTGCCAGCAGTTACTCCGCCCTCGGGTTAGCGGCCCACACGCAGTATTTT
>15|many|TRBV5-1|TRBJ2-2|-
CASSSRSWDTGELFF
TGCGCCAGCAGCTCGCGGTCTTGGGACACCGGGGAGCTGTTTTTT
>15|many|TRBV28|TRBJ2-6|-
CASSKHPAGANVLTF
TGTGCCAGCAGTAAGCACCCCGCTGGGGCCAACGTCCTGACTTTC
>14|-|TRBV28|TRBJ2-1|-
CASRAGTVYNEQFF
TGTGCCAGCAGGGCCGGTACAGTCTACAATGAGCAGTTCTTC
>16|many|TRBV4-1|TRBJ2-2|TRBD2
CASSQPSGTNTGELFF
TGCGCCAGCAGCCAGCCTAGCGGTACGAACACCGGGGAGCTGTTTTTT
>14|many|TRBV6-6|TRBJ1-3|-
CASSYSTSGNTIYF
TGTGCCAGCAGTTACTCGACCTCTGGAAACACCATATATTTT
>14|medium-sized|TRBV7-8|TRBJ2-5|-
CASSLAALQETQYF
TGTGCCAGCAGCTTAGCGGCACTGCAAGAGACCCAGTACTTC
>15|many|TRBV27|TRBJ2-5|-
CASSFSGAPQETQYF
TGTGCCAGCAGTTTTTCTGGAGCTCCCCAAGAGACCCAGTACTTC
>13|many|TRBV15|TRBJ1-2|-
CATSRGERDENTF
TGTGCCACCAGCAGAGGAGAGCGGGACGAGAACACCTTC
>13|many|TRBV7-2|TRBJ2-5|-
CASSLTRRETQYF
TGTGCCAGCAGCTTGACTAGGAGAGAGACCCAGTACTTC
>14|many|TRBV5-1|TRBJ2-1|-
CASSLDRVGNEQFF
TGCGCCAGCAGCTTGGACAGGGTGGGCAATGAGCAGTTCTTC
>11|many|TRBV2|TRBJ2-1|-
CASSEVLEQFF
TGTGCCAGCAGTGAAGTACTCGAGCAGTTCTTC
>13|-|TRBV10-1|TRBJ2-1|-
CASSEYPPNEQFF
TGCGCCAGCAGTGAGTATCCGCCCAATGAGCAGTTCTTC
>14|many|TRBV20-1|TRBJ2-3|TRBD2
CSASLREGTDTQYF
TGCAGTGCTAGTTTGCGGGAGGGCACAGATACGCAGTATTTT
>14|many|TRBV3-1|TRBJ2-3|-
CASSQAGGSDTQYF
TGTGCCAGCAGCCAGGCCGGAGGGTCAGATACGCAGTATTTT
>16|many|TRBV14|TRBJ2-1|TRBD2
CASRSSGRAHNPEQFF
TGTGCCAGCAGAAGCAGCGGGAGGGCCCATAATCCTGAGCAGTTCTTC
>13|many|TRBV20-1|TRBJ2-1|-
CSASGDENNEQFF
TGCAGTGCTAGTGGGGATGAAAACAATGAGCAGTTCTTC
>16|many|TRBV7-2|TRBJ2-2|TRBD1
CASSTRTGGITGELFF
TGTGCCAGCAGCACCCGGACAGGGGGGATAACCGGGGAGCTGTTTTTT
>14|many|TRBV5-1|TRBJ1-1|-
CASSSGKGNTEAFF
TGCGCCAGCAGCTCGGGAAAGGGGAACACTGAAGCTTTCTTT
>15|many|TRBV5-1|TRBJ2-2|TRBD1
CASRTGQGYTGELFF
TGCGCCAGCAGAACGGGACAGGGATATACCGGGGAGCTGTTTTTT
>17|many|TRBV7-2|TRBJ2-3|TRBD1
CASSFWTGRHSTDTQYF
TGTGCCAGCAGCTTTTGGACAGGGAGGCATAGCACAGATACGCAGTATTTT
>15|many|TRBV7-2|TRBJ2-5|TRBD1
CASSLVQGAGETQYF
TGTGCCAGCAGCTTAGTTCAGGGGGCTGGGGAGACCCAGTACTTC
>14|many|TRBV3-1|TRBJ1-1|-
CASSQFQGGTEAFF
TGTGCCAGCAGCCAATTCCAGGGCGGAACTGAAGCTTTCTTT
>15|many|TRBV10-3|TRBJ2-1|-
CAISESGTSYNEQFF
TGTGCCATCAGTGAGTCTGGGACTTCCTACAATGAGCAGTTCTTC
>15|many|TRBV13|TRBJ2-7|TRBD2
CASSISGRTTYEQYF
TGTGCCAGCAGCATTAGCGGGAGGACGACCTACGAGCAGTACTTC
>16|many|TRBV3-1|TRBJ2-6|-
CASSQGPGQAREVLTF
TGTGCCAGCAGCCAAGGTCCGGGACAAGCCCGTGAGGTCCTGACTTTC
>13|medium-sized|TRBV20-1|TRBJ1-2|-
CSAGEKSTYGYTF
TGCAGTGCCGGTGAGAAGTCGACTTATGGCTACACCTTC
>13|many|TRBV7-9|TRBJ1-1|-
CASSLVGAGVAFF
TGTGCCAGCAGCCTAGTTGGGGCAGGGGTAGCTTTCTTT
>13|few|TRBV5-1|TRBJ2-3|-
CASSRPSTDTQYF
TGCGCCAGCAGCCGACCTTCCACAGATACGCAGTATTTT
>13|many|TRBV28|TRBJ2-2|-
CASSPGLVRELFF
TGTGCCAGCAGTCCAGGACTCGTACGGGAGCTGTTTTTT